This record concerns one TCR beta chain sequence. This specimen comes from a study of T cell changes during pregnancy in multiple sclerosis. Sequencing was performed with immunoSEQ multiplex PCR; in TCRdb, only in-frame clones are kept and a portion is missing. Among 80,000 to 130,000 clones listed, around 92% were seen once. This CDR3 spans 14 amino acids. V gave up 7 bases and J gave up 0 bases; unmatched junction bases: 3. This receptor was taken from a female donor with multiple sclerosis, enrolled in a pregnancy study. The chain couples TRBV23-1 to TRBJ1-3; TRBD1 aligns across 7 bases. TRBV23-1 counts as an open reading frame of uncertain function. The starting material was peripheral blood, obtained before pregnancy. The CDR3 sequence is CASKRTGSGNTIYF. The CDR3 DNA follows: TGCGCCAGCAAGCGGACAGGCTCTGGAAACACCATATATTTT.